The rows below give T cell receptor beta chains drawn from one sample of a study of blood T cell repertoires in COVID-19. Produced via immunoSEQ multiplex PCR; TCRdb's table is partial and in-frame only. The sample shows more than 200,000 clones, around nine tenths of them seen only once. The material sequenced was PBMCs or T cells enriched from blood (not recorded which). The receptors come from a woman in her 50s who had recovered from COVID-19. The CDR3 runs from the conserved cysteine through the conserved F or W. A D gene is named only where the DNA matches it firmly. The size field is filled for only some rows; it gives once, few, many or a size class.

>TRBV28|TRBJ1-1|-|-
CASSTSTGIREAFF
TGTGCCAGCAGTACTAGTACAGGGATTAGGGAAGCTTTCTTT
>TRBV30|TRBJ1-2|-|TRBD1
CAWSGGQGYGYTF
TGTGCCTGGAGTGGGGGACAGGGGTATGGCTACACCTTC
>TRBV29-1|TRBJ2-1|-|-
CSATRNEQFF
TGCAGCGCTACTCGTAATGAGCAGTTCTTC
>TRBV5-6|TRBJ2-2|-|TRBD1
CASSWTGTGAGELFF
TGTGCCAGCAGCTGGACCGGGACAGGGGCCGGGGAGCTGTTTTTT
>TRBV11-1|TRBJ2-2|-|-
CASSGGMDKSGELFF
TGTGCCAGCAGCGGTGGCATGGACAAATCCGGGGAGCTGTTTTTT
>TRBV18|TRBJ1-2|-|TRBD1
CASSPTGNRGGYGYTF
TGTGCCAGCTCACCAACGGGGAACAGGGGAGGCTATGGCTACACCTTC
>TRBV24-1|TRBJ2-1|-|TRBD2
CATVGGLAGINEQFF
TGTGCCACCGTAGGGGGACTAGCGGGAATCAATGAGCAGTTCTTC
>TRBV19|TRBJ2-7|-|-
CASSSRVYEQYF
TGTGCCAGTAGTAGCAGGGTCTACGAGCAGTACTTC
>TRBV25-1|TRBJ2-2|-|-
CASSELGQGPGELFF
TGTGCCAGCAGTGAATTGGGCCAGGGCCCCGGGGAGCTGTTTTTT
>TRBV5-6|TRBJ2-1|-|TRBD2
CASSLGTSGRAIEQFF
TGTGCCAGCAGCTTGGGGACTAGCGGGAGGGCTATTGAGCAGTTCTTC
>TRBV25-1|TRBJ1-1|-|-
CASSGRGGTFRMNTEAFF
TGTGCCAGCAGTGGAAGGGGGGGCACGTTCCGGATGAACACTGAAGCTTTCTTT
>TRBV2|TRBJ2-1|-|-
CASKGLVPYNEQFF
TGTGCCAGCAAGGGGCTAGTACCCTACAATGAGCAGTTCTTC
>TRBV11-2|TRBJ2-5|-|-
CASSKEGGPETQYF
TGTGCCAGCAGCAAAGAGGGGGGGCCCGAGACCCAGTACTTC
>TRBV28|TRBJ1-1|-|TRBD1
CASWKRTGDTEAFF
TGTGCCAGCTGGAAACGGACAGGGGACACTGAAGCTTTCTTT
>TRBV5-6|TRBJ2-1|-|TRBD2
CASSLAAGEVYNEQFF
TGTGCCAGCAGCTTGGCGGCGGGAGAGGTCTACAATGAGCAGTTCTTC
>TRBV15|TRBJ2-3|-|TRBD2
CATSSRTSGTDTQYF
TGTGCCACCAGCTCTAGGACTAGCGGCACAGATACGCAGTATTTT
>TRBV9|TRBJ2-3|-|-
CASSADGNLDTQYF
TGTGCCAGCAGCGCCGACGGGAATTTGGATACGCAGTATTTT
>TRBV2|TRBJ1-5|-|-
CASRGGKGSNQPQHF
TGTGCCAGCAGAGGAGGGAAGGGAAGCAATCAGCCCCAGCATTTT
>TRBV19|TRBJ1-4|-|TRBD1
CASSQDRDPRVEKLFF
TGTGCCTCCAGCCAGGACAGGGATCCTAGGGTGGAAAAACTGTTTTTT
>TRBV28|TRBJ1-4|-|-
CASSAQGRELFF
TGTGCCAGCAGTGCCCAGGGGAGGGAACTGTTTTTT
>TRBV6-1|TRBJ1-2|-|-
CASSEGRTPYGYTF
TGTGCCAGCAGTGAAGGCCGGACACCCTATGGCTACACCTTC
>TRBV5-1|TRBJ2-1|few|-
CASSVAGNLNEQFF
TGCGCCAGCAGCGTGGCGGGGAACCTGAATGAGCAGTTCTTC
>TRBV7-9|TRBJ1-6|-|TRBD1
CASSEREQGANSPLHF
TGTGCCAGCAGCGAACGGGAACAGGGGGCTAATTCACCCCTCCACTTT
>TRBV28|TRBJ2-7|-|TRBD2
CASSTMGSGPSYEQYF
TGTGCCAGCTCCACAATGGGTAGCGGGCCATCCTACGAGCAGTACTTC
>TRBV11-2|TRBJ1-1|few|-
CASSLGSGTEAFF
TGTGCCAGCAGCTTGGGTTCAGGAACTGAAGCTTTCTTT
>TRBV7-3|TRBJ1-2|-|-
CASSLTHRDGFYGYTF
TGTGCCAGCAGCTTAACCCACAGAGACGGATTCTATGGCTACACCTTC
>TRBV28|TRBJ1-1|-|TRBD1
CASSPGTGHTEAFF
TGTGCCAGCAGCCCCGGGACAGGGCACACTGAAGCTTTCTTT
>TRBV12-3/TRBV12-4|TRBJ2-1|-|-
CASSVGNYNEQFF
TGTGCCAGCAGTGTCGGGAACTACAATGAGCAGTTCTTC
>TRBV28|TRBJ2-7|few|TRBD1
CASSPPGQGTYEQYF
TGTGCCAGCAGCCCTCCGGGACAGGGGACCTACGAGCAGTACTTC
>TRBV13|TRBJ2-7|-|TRBD2
CASSERTSGSPYEQYF
TGTGCCAGCAGCGAAAGGACTAGCGGGAGTCCGTACGAGCAGTACTTC
>TRBV28|TRBJ1-5|-|-
CASSFDGQGFSPQHF
TGTGCCAGCAGTTTTGATGGTCAGGGATTTTCGCCCCAGCATTTT
>TRBV2|TRBJ1-1|-|-
CASRLMGGPVVNTEAFF
TGTGCCAGCAGGTTGATGGGGGGACCGGTGGTGAACACTGAAGCTTTCTTT
>TRBV5-1|TRBJ2-7|-|-
CASSLDGYEQYF
TGCGCCAGCAGCCTAGACGGCTACGAGCAGTACTTC